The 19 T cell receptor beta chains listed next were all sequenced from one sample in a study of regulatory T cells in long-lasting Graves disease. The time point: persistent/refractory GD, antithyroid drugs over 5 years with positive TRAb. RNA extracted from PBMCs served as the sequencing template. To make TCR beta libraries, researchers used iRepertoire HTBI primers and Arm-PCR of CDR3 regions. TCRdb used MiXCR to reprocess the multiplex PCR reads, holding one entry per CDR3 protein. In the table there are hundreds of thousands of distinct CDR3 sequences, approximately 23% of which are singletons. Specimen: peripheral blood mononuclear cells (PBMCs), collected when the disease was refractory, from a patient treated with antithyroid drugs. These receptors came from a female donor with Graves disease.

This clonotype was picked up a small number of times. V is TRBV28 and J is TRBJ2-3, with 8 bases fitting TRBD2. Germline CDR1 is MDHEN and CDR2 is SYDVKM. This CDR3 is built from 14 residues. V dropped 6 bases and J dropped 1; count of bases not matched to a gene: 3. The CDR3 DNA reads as TGTGCCAGCAGCATTAGCGGGGGCACAGATACGCAGTATTTT. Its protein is CASSISGGTDTQYF.

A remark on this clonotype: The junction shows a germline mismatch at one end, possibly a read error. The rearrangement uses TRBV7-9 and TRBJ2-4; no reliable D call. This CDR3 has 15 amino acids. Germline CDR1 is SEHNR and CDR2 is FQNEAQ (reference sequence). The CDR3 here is CASSSSDKAKNIQYF. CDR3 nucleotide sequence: TGTGCCAGCAGCTCCTCAGACAAAGCCAAAAACATCCAGTACTTC.

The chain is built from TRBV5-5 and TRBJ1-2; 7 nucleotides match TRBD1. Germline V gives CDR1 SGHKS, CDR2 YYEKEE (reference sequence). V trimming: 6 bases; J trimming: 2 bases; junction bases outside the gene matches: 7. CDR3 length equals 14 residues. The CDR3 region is CASNWAGQNYGYTF. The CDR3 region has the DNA TGTGCCAGCAACTGGGCGGGACAGAACTATGGCTACACCTTC.

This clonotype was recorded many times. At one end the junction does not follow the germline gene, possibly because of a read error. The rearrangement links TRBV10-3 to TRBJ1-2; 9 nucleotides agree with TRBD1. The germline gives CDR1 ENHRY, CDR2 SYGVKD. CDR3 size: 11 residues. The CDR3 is CAIRGTTGGSF. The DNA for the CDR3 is TGTGCCATCAGAGGAACGACAGGGGGGTCTTTC.

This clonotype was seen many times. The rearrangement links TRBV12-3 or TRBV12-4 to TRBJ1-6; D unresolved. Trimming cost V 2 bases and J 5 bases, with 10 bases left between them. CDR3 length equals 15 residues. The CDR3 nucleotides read TGTGCCAGCAGTTTAAGACTAAACAATAATTCACCCCTCCACTTT. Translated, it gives CASSLRLNNNSPLHF.

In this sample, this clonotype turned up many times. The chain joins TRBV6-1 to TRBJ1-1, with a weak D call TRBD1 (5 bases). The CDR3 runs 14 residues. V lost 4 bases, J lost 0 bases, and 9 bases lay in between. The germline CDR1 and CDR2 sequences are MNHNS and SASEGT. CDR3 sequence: CASSGGEVNTEAFF. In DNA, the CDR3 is TGTGCCAGCAGTGGAGGGGAGGTGAACACTGAAGCTTTCTTT.

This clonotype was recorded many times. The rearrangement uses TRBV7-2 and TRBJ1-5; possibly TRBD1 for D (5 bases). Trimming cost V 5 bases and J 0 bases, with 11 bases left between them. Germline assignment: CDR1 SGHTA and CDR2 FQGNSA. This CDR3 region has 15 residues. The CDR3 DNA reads TGTGCCAGCAGCCCTAGACAGATTAGCAATCAGCCCCAGCATTTT. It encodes CASSPRQISNQPQHF.

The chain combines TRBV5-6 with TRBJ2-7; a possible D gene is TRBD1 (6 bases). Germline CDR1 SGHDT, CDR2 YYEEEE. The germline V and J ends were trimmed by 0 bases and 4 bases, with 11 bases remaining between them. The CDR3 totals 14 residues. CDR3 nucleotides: TGTGCCAGCAGCTTGGGTGCGACAGGTTACGAGCAGTACTTC. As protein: CASSLGATGYEQYF.

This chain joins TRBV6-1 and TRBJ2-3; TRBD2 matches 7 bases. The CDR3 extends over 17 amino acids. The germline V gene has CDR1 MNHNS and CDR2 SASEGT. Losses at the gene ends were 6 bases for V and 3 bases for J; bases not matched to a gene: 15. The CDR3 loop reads CASSASPLAVRTDTQYF. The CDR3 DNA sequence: TGTGCCAGCAGCGCCTCGCCGCTAGCGGTGAGAACAGATACGCAGTATTTT.

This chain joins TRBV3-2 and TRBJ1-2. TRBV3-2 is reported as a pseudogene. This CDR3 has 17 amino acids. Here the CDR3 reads CASSQLLRPRSDGGYTF. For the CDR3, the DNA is TGTGCCAGCAGCCAATTACTTAGGCCCAGGTCGGATGGGGGCTACACCTTC.

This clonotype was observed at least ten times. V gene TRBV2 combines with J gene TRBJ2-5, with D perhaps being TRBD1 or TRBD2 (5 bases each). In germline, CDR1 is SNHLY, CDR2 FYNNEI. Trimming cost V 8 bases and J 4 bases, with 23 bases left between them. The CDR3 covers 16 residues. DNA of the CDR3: TGTGCCAGCTCACTCCCCGGGGCGCCGAAGGCAGAGACCCAGTACTTC. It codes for CASSLPGAPKAETQYF.

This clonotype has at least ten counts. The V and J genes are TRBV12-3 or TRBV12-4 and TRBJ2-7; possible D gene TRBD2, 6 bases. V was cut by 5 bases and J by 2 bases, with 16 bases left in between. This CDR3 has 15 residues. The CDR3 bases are TGTGCCAGCAGTCCCCGACGGGGGTGGACCTACGAGCAGTACTTC. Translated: CASSPRRGWTYEQYF.

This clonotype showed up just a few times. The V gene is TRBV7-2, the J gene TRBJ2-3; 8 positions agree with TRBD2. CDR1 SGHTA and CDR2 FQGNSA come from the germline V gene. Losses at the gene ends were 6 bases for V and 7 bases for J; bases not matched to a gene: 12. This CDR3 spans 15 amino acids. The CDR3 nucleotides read TGTGCCAGCAGTCTACAGAGCGGGAGCGATCATACGCAGTATTTT. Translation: CASSLQSGSDHTQYF.

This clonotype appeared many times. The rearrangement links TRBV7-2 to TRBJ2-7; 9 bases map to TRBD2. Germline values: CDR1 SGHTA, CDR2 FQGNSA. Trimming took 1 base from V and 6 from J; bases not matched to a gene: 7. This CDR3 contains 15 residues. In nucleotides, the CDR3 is TGTGCCAGCAGCTTAGATACTAGCGGGTCGGGCGAGCAGTACTTC. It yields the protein CASSLDTSGSGEQYF.

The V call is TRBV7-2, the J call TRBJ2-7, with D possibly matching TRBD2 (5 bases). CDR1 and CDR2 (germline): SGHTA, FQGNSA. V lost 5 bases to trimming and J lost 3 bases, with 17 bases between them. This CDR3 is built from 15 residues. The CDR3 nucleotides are TGTGCCAGCAGCCTTGCCCCAACCCGGGGCTACGAGCAGTACTTC. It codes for CASSLAPTRGYEQYF.

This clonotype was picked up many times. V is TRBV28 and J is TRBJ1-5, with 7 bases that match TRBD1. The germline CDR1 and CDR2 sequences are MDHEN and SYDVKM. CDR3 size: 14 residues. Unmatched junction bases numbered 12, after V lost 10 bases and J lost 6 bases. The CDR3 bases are TGTGCCACCACAGGGGCCGGAGCGGGTCAGCCCCAGCATTTT. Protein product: CATTGAGAGQPQHF.

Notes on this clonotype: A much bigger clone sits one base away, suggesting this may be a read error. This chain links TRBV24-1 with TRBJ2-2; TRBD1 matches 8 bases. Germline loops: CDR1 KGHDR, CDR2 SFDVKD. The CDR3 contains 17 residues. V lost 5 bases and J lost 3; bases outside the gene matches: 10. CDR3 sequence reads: CATSVMRGQADTGELFF. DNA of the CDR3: TGTGCCACCAGTGTAATGAGGGGACAGGCGGACACCGGGGAGCTGTTTTTT.

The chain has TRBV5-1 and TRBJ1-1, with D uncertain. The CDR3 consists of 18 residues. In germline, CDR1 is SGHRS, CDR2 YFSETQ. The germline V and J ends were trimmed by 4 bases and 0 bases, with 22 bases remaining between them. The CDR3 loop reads CASSPRMGRIIMNTEAFF. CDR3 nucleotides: TGCGCCAGCAGCCCCAGGATGGGCCGGATTATCATGAACACTGAAGCTTTCTTT.

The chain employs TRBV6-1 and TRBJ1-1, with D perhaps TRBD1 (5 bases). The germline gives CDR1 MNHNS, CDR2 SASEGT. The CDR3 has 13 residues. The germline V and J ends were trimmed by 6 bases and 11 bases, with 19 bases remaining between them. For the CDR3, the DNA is TGTGCCAGCAGCTCGGACACCCAAAAAGAGGCTTTCTTT. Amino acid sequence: CASSSDTQKEAFF.